Sequencing of this TCR beta chain was carried out in a study of OX40 agonist ivuxolimab in advanced cancers. Study at large: At 0.01 to 10 mg/kg, ivuxolimab was administered intravenously to patients every 2 weeks.

Clones were read by immunoSEQ multiplex PCR, and TCRdb kept only the in-frame ones, dropping some. The sample includes fewer than 85,000 clones, around four fifths of them seen just once. The study's findings and limits: Expanded peripheral T cell antigen specificity was not determined. Some of the nonresponding patients also showed low levels of normalized T-cell clonal expansion. At 0.1 to 3.0 mg/kg and by week 6, CD4+ and CD8+ T cells in the blood had expanded clonally.

The germline CDR1 and CDR2 sequences are SEHNR and FQNEAQ (reference sequence). Losses at the gene ends were 5 bases for V and 7 bases for J; bases not matched to a gene: 7. This CDR3 comprises 13 residues. On this clone: No antigen is known for it.

The rearrangement uses TRBV7-9 and TRBJ1-2; 7 bases fit TRBD1. The source material was CD4+ or CD8+ T cells sorted from blood, sampled in a trial of the OX40 agonist ivuxolimab. This receptor was identified in an adult with an advanced solid tumor such as melanoma, head and neck, liver or kidney cancer. CDR3 region: CASSLGTALGYTF. In DNA form, the CDR3 reads TGTGCCAGCAGCCTCGGGACAGCCCTTGGCTACACCTTC.